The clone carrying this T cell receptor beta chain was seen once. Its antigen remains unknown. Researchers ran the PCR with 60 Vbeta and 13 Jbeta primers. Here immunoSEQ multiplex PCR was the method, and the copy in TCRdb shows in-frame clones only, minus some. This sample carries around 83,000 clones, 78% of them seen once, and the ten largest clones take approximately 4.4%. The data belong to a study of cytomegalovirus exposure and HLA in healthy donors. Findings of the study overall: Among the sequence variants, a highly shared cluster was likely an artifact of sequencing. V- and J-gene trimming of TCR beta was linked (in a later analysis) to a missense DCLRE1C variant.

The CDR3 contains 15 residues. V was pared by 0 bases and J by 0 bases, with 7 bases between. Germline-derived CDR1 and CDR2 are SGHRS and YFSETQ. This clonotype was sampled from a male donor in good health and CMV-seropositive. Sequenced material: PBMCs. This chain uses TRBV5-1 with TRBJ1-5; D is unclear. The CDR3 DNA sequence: TGCGCCAGCAGCTTGGGGGGAGTTAGCAATCAGCCCCAGCATTTT. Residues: CASSLGGVSNQPQHF.